These 4 T cell receptor beta chains originate from one sample sequenced in a study of cytomegalovirus exposure and HLA in healthy donors. 13 Jbeta primers and 60 Vbeta primers were used for the PCR. Some clones are missing from TCRdb's copy, which holds only in-frame ones; the method was immunoSEQ multiplex PCR. The table includes roughly 180,000 clones, 78% detected once. The sequenced sample consisted of PBMCs. Receptors originate from a woman aged 45 to 65 in good health and CMV-seropositive.

V and J are TRBV30 and TRBJ2-1; TRBD2 aligns across 7 bases. V lost 0 bases and J lost 3; bases outside the gene matches: 2. This CDR3 has 14 amino acids. Per the germline V gene, CDR1 is GTSNPN and CDR2 is SVGIG (reference sequence). CDR3 region: CAWSVSGGYNEQFF. CDR3 nucleotides: TGTGCCTGGAGTGTATCGGGGGGCTACAATGAGCAGTTCTTC.

DNA for the CDR3: TGTGCCAGCAGGGACAGTTATAATTCACCCCTCCACTTT. It codes for CASRDSYNSPLHF. The chain couples TRBV7-9 to TRBJ1-6; D is perhaps TRBD1 (6 bases). The germline V gene encodes CDR1 SEHNR and CDR2 FQNEAQ (reference sequence). Trimming removed 6 bases at V and 4 bases at J, with 7 bases between. The CDR3 totals 13 residues.

This sequence joins TRBV6-6 and TRBJ2-2; 10 bases are shared with TRBD1. Germline CDR1 is MNHNY and CDR2 is SVGAGI (reference sequence). Trimming cost V 6 bases and J 8 bases; bases outside gene matches: 6. The CDR3 spans 14 residues. The CDR3 region is CASRGTGEAGELFF. The CDR3 DNA sequence: TGTGCCAGCAGGGGGACAGGGGAGGCGGGGGAGCTGTTTTTT.

The rearrangement uses TRBV5-8 and TRBJ1-5; TRBD1 aligns across 11 bases. V was clipped by 4 bases and J by 9 bases; unmatched bases: 6. CDR3 length equals 14 residues. CDR1 SGHTS and CDR2 YDEGEE come from the germline V gene. For the CDR3, the DNA is TGTGCCAGCAGCCTGGACAGGGGGCAAGGGCCCCAGCATTTT. Translated: CASSLDRGQGPQHF.